The rows below give T cell receptor beta chains drawn from one sample of a study of T-cell reconstitution after alpha-beta-depleted transplantation in children. In TCRdb, the PCR reads were re-called with MiXCR into one record per CDR3 protein. The table lists about 540,000 distinct CDR3 sequences, 15% to 20% of them singletons. The material sequenced was PBMCs from the stem cell graft donor, taken from the stem cell graft. Receptors were obtained from a human donor who donated a stem cell graft to a child with acute lymphoblastic leukemia. The conserved cysteine and the conserved F or W are not part of the CDR3 here.

J: TRBJ2-1; length: 16; V: TRBV4-1; CDR3: ASSQETSGPRAYNEQF
J: TRBJ2-1; length: 18; V: TRBV5-1; CDR3: ASSPTPGLAGVLGYNEQF
J: TRBJ2-1; length: 12; V: TRBV28; CDR3: ASRSGSVYNEQF
J: TRBJ2-1; length: 14; V: TRBV4-2; CDR3: ASSQRTSGIYNEQF
J: TRBJ1-1; length: 12; V: TRBV6-1; CDR3: ASSPEGGLSEAF
J: TRBJ2-7; length: 11; V: TRBV20-1; CDR3: SALDLGGYEQY
J: TRBJ2-1; length: 12; V: TRBV7-9; CDR3: ASGKLAGVNEQF
J: TRBJ2-2; length: 12; V: TRBV29-1; CDR3: SAPFRGGARELF
J: TRBJ2-1; length: 12; V: TRBV9; CDR3: ASSVGLAGREQF
J: TRBJ2-5; length: 12; V: TRBV3-1; CDR3: ASSPRDGVETQY
J: TRBJ1-6; length: 13; V: TRBV3-1; CDR3: ASSLFDRDNSPLH
J: TRBJ1-1; length: 13; V: TRBV11-2; CDR3: ASSSAGTGRTEAF
J: TRBJ2-3; length: 13; V: TRBV5-1; CDR3: ASSVSLGSTDTQY
J: TRBJ2-7; length: 12; V: TRBV5-1; CDR3: ASSLDRGFDEQY
J: TRBJ2-7; length: 12; V: TRBV20-1; CDR3: SAEDRDVSYEQY
J: TRBJ2-1; length: 14; V: TRBV5-1; CDR3: ASSSTSGRSLNEQF
J: TRBJ2-7; length: 11; V: TRBV10-2; CDR3: ASSGQGIYEQY
J: TRBJ2-2; length: 12; V: TRBV20-1; CDR3: SASGRASTGELF
J: TRBJ2-4; length: 12; V: TRBV27; CDR3: ASSLLALKNIQY
J: TRBJ2-7; length: 11; V: TRBV7-9; CDR3: ASSPAGGREQY
J: TRBJ1-5; length: 13; V: TRBV19; CDR3: ASSIGIGQHQPQH
J: TRBJ2-4; length: 16; V: TRBV5-1; CDR3: ASSTGALAARGINIQY
J: TRBJ1-5; length: 12; V: TRBV7-9; CDR3: ASSFGLGDQPQH
J: TRBJ1-1; length: 9; V: TRBV3-1; CDR3: ASSRTTEAF
J: TRBJ1-5; length: 10; V: TRBV7-6; CDR3: ASSLPGQPQH
J: TRBJ2-7; length: 14; V: TRBV27; CDR3: ASRKGLAGSSYEQY
J: TRBJ2-7; length: 12; V: TRBV29-1; CDR3: SVVRAIPTYEQY
J: TRBJ1-6; length: 13; V: TRBV20-1; CDR3: SAISPGHPNSPLH
J: TRBJ1-1; length: 11; V: TRBV2; CDR3: ASLDRVNTEAF
J: TRBJ2-1; length: 11; V: TRBV7-3; CDR3: ASSFWLGNEQF
J: TRBJ2-1; length: 16; V: TRBV5-1; CDR3: ASSTGQGAGSGYNEQF
J: TRBJ2-3; length: 14; V: TRBV20-1; CDR3: SAWRGAGQTTDTQY
J: TRBJ2-5; length: 13; V: TRBV11-2; CDR3: ASRGLAGGSETQY
J: TRBJ2-1; length: 13; V: TRBV6-1; CDR3: ASSPRDYTDNEQF
J: TRBJ1-2; length: 14; V: TRBV15; CDR3: ATSRIARDANYGYT
J: TRBJ1-1; length: 10; V: TRBV5-4; CDR3: ASVGADTEAF